The entry that follows covers one T cell receptor beta chain sequence. Some clones are missing from TCRdb's copy, which holds only in-frame ones; the method was immunoSEQ multiplex PCR. The sample has about 380,000 clones; approximately 87% are singletons. This specimen comes from a study of blood T cell repertoires in COVID-19. CDR3 length equals 14 residues. Germline-derived CDR1 and CDR2 are SEHNR and FQNEAQ (reference sequence). The germline V and J ends were trimmed by 1 base and 7 bases, with 11 bases remaining between them. This study enrolled people aged 18 to 89 from about two dozen US geographic areas.

The specimen was PBMCs or T cells enriched from blood (not recorded which). This receptor was taken from a man aged 30 to 45 who had recovered from COVID-19. The rearrangement uses TRBV7-9 and TRBJ2-4, with unresolved D. The CDR3 loop reads CASSLVLVENIQYF. CDR3 in DNA: TGTGCCAGCAGCTTAGTCCTAGTTGAGAACATTCAGTACTTC. The variable domain in full, completed from reference TRBV7-9 and TRBJ2-4, reads DTGVSQNPRHKITKRGQNVTFRCDPISEHNRLYWYRQTLGQGPEFLTYFQNEAQLEKSRLLSDRFSAERPKGSFSTLEIQRTEQGDSAMYLCASSLVLVENIQYFGAGTRLSVL.